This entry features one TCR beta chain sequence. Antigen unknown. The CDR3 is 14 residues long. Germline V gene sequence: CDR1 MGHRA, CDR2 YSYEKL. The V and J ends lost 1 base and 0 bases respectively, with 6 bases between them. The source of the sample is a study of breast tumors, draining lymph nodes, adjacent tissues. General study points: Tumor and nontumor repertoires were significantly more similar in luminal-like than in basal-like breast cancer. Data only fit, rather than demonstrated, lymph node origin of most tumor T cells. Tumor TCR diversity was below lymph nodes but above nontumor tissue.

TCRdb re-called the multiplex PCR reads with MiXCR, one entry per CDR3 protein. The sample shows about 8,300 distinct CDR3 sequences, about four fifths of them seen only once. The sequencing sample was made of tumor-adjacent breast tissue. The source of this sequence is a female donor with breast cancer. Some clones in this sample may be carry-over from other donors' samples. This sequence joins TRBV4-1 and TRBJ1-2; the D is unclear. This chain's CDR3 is CASSQGAANYGYTF. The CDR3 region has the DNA TGCGCCAGCAGCCAAGGGGCGGCTAACTATGGCTACACCTTC.